These 15 T cell receptor beta chains came from one sample sequenced in a study of T-cell memory formation after mild COVID-19 (TCRdb year 2021). The library came from 5' RACE. Reads for this sample came from an Illumina NovaSeq 6000. TCRdb cleaned the public reads at Q25 with fastp, built clones with MiXCR and kept in-frame beta chains. A single entry per CDR3 protein holds the most common genes and DNA from its merged rows. Across this sample there are 200,000 to 300,000 distinct CDR3 sequences, with over 15% seen only once. Roughly a fifth of the sample comes from the top ten. Material: PBMCs or a T cell subset sorted from them (not recorded which). These receptors all come from a man aged 18-30 years who had mild COVID-19 (a few samples of this study predate the infection). The sample titles of this study are shuffled in the database, so cell type and time point are left out; the donor was told from shared clones.

The V and J genes are TRBV9 and TRBJ2-5, with TRBD1 matching over 7 bases. The CDR3 extends over 15 amino acids. The trim removed 4 bases at V and 6 bases at J, leaving 12 bases unmatched. CDR1 and CDR2 (germline): SGDLS, YYNGEE. The DNA for the CDR3 is TGTGCCAGCAGCACATTAAGGGGGCGCGAAAAGACCCAGTACTTC. Translation gives CASSTLRGREKTQYF.

The sample holds a few counts of this clonotype. This chain joins TRBV6-1 and TRBJ2-5; D gene ambiguous. The germline gives CDR1 MNHNS, CDR2 SASEGT. This CDR3 has 11 amino acids. V was pared by 3 bases and J by 5 bases, with 4 bases between. The CDR3 DNA reads as TGTGCCAGCAGTGACCGGGAGACCCAGTACTTC. Translating gives CASSDRETQYF.

This clonotype was detected a few times. CDR3 sequence (DNA): TGTGCCAGCAGCCCCGTCGAAGGGGGAAGCGAGCAGTACGTC. Translated: CASSPVEGGSEQYV. V usage is TRBV11-2 and J usage is TRBJ2-7; perhaps TRBD1 as D (6 bases). V was cut by 5 bases and J by 6 bases, with 17 bases left in between. Germline loops: CDR1 SGHAT, CDR2 FQNNGV. CDR3 length: 14 amino acids.

This clonotype was detected a few times. The V gene is TRBV5-1, the J gene TRBJ2-7; D unresolved. Germline V CDR1 and CDR2: SGHRS, YFSETQ. V was cut by 3 bases and J by 0 bases, with 4 bases left in between. The CDR3 covers 12 residues. The CDR3 reads CASSSFSYEQYV. In nucleotides, the CDR3 is TGCGCCAGCAGCTCGTTCTCCTACGAGCAGTACGTC.

This clonotype was seen only a few times. This chain uses TRBV30 with TRBJ1-3, with 7 bases that match TRBD1. Germline assignment: CDR1 GTSNPN and CDR2 SVGIG (reference sequence). The CDR3 consists of 13 residues. With V trimmed by 5 bases and J by 7 bases, 8 bases remained unmatched. The CDR3 DNA follows: TGTGCCTGGGCCCTGGACAGGCTCAACACCATATATTTT. It yields the protein CAWALDRLNTIYF.

This clonotype came up a few times. V gene TRBV7-3 combines with J gene TRBJ2-2, with D possibly matching TRBD2 (7 bases). Germline-derived CDR1 and CDR2 are SGHTA and FQGTGA. The CDR3 loop spans 16 amino acids. V lost 2 bases to trimming and J lost 7 bases, with 17 bases between them. The CDR3 protein is CASSLEGGTNFGELFF. The CDR3 DNA sequence: TGTGCCAGCAGCTTAGAGGGGGGGACGAATTTCGGGGAGCTGTTTTTT. Full variable domain (remainder filled in from reference TRBV7-3 and TRBJ2-2): GAGVSQTPSNKVTEKGKYVELRCDPISGHTALYWYRQSLGQGPEFLIYFQGTGAADDSGLPNDRFFAVRPEGSVSTLKIQRTERGDSAVYLCASSLEGGTNFGELFFGEGSRLTVL.

The genes are TRBV3-1 and TRBJ2-1; D unresolved. The germline CDR1 and CDR2 sequences are LGHDT and YNNKEL (reference sequence). This CDR3 has 15 amino acids. V lost 2 bases and J 0 bases, leaving 8 bases between the germline ends. This chain's CDR3 is CASSQRASSYNEQFF. As DNA, the CDR3 is TGTGCCAGCAGCCAAAGGGCGAGCTCCTACAATGAGCAGTTCTTC.

The V call is TRBV6-6, the J call TRBJ1-4, with D perhaps TRBD1 (5 bases). Germline V CDR1 and CDR2: MNHNY, SVGAGI (reference sequence). The CDR3 covers 15 residues. V dropped 5 bases and J dropped 6 bases, with 16 bases sitting between them. The CDR3 coding sequence is TGTGCCAGCAGTGCCCCGGACGGGGCCCATGAAAAACTGTTTTTT. Its translation: CASSAPDGAHEKLFF.

This clonotype was seen a few times. The chain couples TRBV6-1 to TRBJ2-7, with TRBD1 identical over 9 bases. V was pared by 7 bases and J by 0 bases, with 4 bases of the junction left unmatched. Germline V gene sequence: CDR1 MNHNS, CDR2 SASEGT. The length of the CDR3 is 14 residues. The CDR3 region is CASKPGQGSYEQYF. The CDR3 DNA reads TGTGCCAGCAAACCGGGACAGGGCTCCTACGAGCAGTACTTC.

This clonotype was picked up a small number of times. The chain combines TRBV7-9 with TRBJ2-1, with D possibly matching TRBD2 (6 bases). V shed 2 bases and J shed 9 bases, with 11 bases lying between them. The CDR3 totals 13 residues. From germline, CDR1 is SEHNR and CDR2 FQNEAQ (reference sequence). CDR3 loop: CASSLISRGEQFF. CDR3 nucleotides: TGTGCCAGCAGCTTAATTTCGCGGGGTGAGCAGTTCTTC.

The rearrangement links TRBV12-3 or TRBV12-4 to TRBJ1-2; 7 bases agree with TRBD1. Germline trimming cut 4 bases from V and 2 bases from J; bases unmatched to any gene: 10. This CDR3 is built from 16 residues. The CDR3 DNA reads TGTGCCAGCAGTTCCCGGGACAGACACTTAAACTATGGCTACACCTTC. Protein: CASSSRDRHLNYGYTF.

This clonotype has at least ten counts. This CDR3 reads CATQKLVTEAFF. The DNA for the CDR3 is TGTGCCACGCAAAAGTTGGTGACTGAAGCTTTCTTT. The chain combines TRBV10-3 with TRBJ1-1; unclear D gene. The CDR3 totals 12 residues. Germline CDR1 is ENHRY and CDR2 is SYGVKD. V was trimmed by 10 bases and J by 5 bases, leaving 14 bases between them.

This clonotype came up many times. V and J are TRBV7-9 and TRBJ2-3; D is unclear. Trimming shortened V by 1 base and J by 4 bases, and 12 bases separated the two germline ends. CDR1 is SEHNR and CDR2 is FQNEAQ in the germline V gene (reference sequence). The CDR3 extends over 15 amino acids. CDR3 sequence: CASSLVVIGPDTQYF. The CDR3 DNA is TGTGCCAGCAGCTTAGTAGTTATTGGCCCAGATACGCAGTATTTT.

The rearrangement uses TRBV19 and TRBJ2-4, with 8 bases matching TRBD1. Germline values: CDR1 LNHDA, CDR2 SQIVND (reference sequence). The CDR3 contains 14 residues. V lost 5 bases, J lost 8 bases, and 8 bases stayed unmatched. For the CDR3, the DNA is TGTGCCAGTAGTGACAGGGGTCTCGGGGACATTCAGTACTTC. Translating gives CASSDRGLGDIQYF.

There are many counts of this clonotype. This chain joins TRBV20-1 and TRBJ1-1, with a weak D call TRBD1 (6 bases). This CDR3 has 14 amino acids. The V gene lost 0 bases and the J gene lost 4 bases, with 12 bases spanning the gap. Germline V gene lookup returns CDR1 DFQATT and CDR2 SNEGSKA (reference sequence). CDR3 region: CSARDPDRITEAFF. For the CDR3, the DNA is TGCAGTGCTAGAGATCCGGACAGAATCACTGAAGCTTTCTTT.